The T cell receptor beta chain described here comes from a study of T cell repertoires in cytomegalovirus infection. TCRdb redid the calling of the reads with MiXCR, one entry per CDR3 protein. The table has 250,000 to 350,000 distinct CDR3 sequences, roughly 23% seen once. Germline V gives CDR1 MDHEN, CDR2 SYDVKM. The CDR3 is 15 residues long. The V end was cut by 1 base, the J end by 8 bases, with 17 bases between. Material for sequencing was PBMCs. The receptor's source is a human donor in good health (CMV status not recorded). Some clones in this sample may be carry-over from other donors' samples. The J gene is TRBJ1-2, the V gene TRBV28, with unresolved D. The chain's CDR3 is CASSLFPGSRRGYTF. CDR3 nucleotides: TGTGCCAGCAGTTTATTTCCTGGGTCCCGGAGGGGCTACACCTTC.